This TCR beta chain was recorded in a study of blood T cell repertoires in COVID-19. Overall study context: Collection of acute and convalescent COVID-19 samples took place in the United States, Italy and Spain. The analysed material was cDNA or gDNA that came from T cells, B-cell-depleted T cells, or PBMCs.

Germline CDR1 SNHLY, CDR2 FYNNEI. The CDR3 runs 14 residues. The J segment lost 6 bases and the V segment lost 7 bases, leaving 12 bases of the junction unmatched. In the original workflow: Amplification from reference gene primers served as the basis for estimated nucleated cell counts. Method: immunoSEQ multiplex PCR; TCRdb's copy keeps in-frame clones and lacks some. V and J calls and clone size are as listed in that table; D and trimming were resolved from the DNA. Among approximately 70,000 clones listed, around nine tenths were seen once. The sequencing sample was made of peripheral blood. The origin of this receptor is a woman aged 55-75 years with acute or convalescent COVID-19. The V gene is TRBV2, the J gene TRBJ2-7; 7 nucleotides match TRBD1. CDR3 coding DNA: TGTGCCAGCAACTCCCCCAGGGGGTGGGGCGAGCAGTACTTC. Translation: CASNSPRGWGEQYF.